The source of this T cell receptor (beta chain) is a study of cytotoxic CD8 clonotypes in ibrutinib-treated CLL. Turning to the study itself: Partial response occurred in around 24 patients and complete response in 2; at median about 70 months, around 14 remained remitted and some twelve progressed. Study-wide results and limits: Measured clonality at baseline was greater than in age-matched healthy donors and tracked with circulating CD8+ T-cell counts. Treatment saw public clonotypes, which were uncommon, either contract or stay stable. Upon ibrutinib response clonality rose, and upon progression it fell back toward baseline.

Using immunoSEQ multiplex PCR, the repertoire was profiled, and TCRdb retains in-frame clones only, with some absent. The data show fewer than 300,000 clones, around 77% seen once. Trimming cost V 5 bases and J 5 bases; bases outside gene matches: 6. Per the germline V gene, CDR1 is SGHTA and CDR2 is FQGTGA. The length of the CDR3 is 13 residues. Only one count was recorded for this clone. Its specificity is not known. The source material was PBMCs, sampled at disease progression, from a patient treated with ibrutinib. This receptor was obtained from a human donor with chronic lymphocytic leukemia. The V and J genes are TRBV7-3 and TRBJ2-7, with 7 bases lining up with TRBD1. The CDR3 loop reads CASSPNTGDEQYF. CDR3 DNA sequence: TGTGCCAGCAGCCCGAATACAGGGGACGAGCAGTACTTC. The whole variable domain, remainder taken from reference TRBV7-3 and TRBJ2-7, is GAGVSQTPSNKVTEKGKYVELRCDPISGHTALYWYRQSLGQGPEFLIYFQGTGAADDSGLPNDRFFAVRPEGSVSTLKIQRTERGDSAVYLCASSPNTGDEQYFGPGTRLTVT.